The clone carrying this TCR beta chain has just a few counts. Its antigen is unidentified. These data are taken from a study of T-cell memory formation after mild COVID-19. Study results and limitations: SARS-CoV-2 specificity of second-wave clones peaking day 37 was unconfirmed. Contracting clones localized mainly to CM and EM when CD4+ and mainly to EMRA when CD8+. The study found balanced CD4/CD8 in clones contracting day 15 to 85 and a CD4+ lean in later expanders.

The CDR3 has 14 residues. V lost 5 bases to trimming and J lost 6 bases; unmatched junction nucleotides: 7. MiXCR, applied by TCRdb to the 5' RACE reads, yields one record per CDR3 protein. The sample consists of 550,000 to 600,000 distinct CDR3 sequences, roughly 17% of them appearing once. This receptor was obtained from an adult woman who had mild COVID-19 (a few samples of this study predate the infection). Cell type and time point are not known. J is TRBJ1-2 and V is TRBV12-3 or TRBV12-4; 9 bases map to TRBD1. The source material was PBMCs or a T cell subset sorted from them (not recorded which). In nucleotides, the CDR3 is TGTGCCAGCAGTGGGACAGGGCGCCGTAATGGCTACACCTTC. The encoded protein is CASSGTGRRNGYTF.